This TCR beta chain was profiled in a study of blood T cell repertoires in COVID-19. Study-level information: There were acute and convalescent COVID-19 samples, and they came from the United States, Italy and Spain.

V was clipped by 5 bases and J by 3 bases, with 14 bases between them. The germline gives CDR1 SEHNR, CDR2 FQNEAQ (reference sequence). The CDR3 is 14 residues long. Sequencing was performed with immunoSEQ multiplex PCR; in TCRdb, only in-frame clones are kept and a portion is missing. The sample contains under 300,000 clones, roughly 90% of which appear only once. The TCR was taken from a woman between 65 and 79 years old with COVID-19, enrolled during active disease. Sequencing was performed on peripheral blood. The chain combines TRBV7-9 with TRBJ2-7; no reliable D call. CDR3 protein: CASSLDTYVYEQYF. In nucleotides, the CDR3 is TGTGCCAGCAGCCTCGACACCTACGTCTACGAGCAGTACTTC.